This T cell receptor (beta chain) is from a study of OX40 agonist ivuxolimab in advanced cancers. Study as a whole: Ivuxolimab, an antibody that agonizes OX40 (CD134), was administered to the patients.

Points from the study as a whole: In the 0.1 to 3.0 mg/kg range, CD4+ and CD8+ blood T cells had expanded clonally by week 6. Patients with a partial response at 0.1-3.0 mg/kg had among the lowest clonal expansion. Certain nonresponding patients likewise had low normalized T-cell clonal expansion.

V dropped 4 bases and J dropped 10; count of bases not matched to a gene: 4. This CDR3 has 12 residues. Germline lookup yields CDR1 SEHNR and CDR2 FQNEAQ (reference sequence). Comments on this clone: Its antigen is unknown.

Sequencing was performed with immunoSEQ multiplex PCR; in TCRdb, only in-frame clones are kept and a portion is missing. The sample holds roughly 10,000 clones, 75% to 85% seen once. This sequence originates from an adult with an advanced solid tumor such as melanoma, head and neck, liver or kidney cancer. The material sequenced was CD4+ or CD8+ T cells sorted from blood, taken in a trial of the OX40 agonist ivuxolimab. The chain is built from TRBV7-9 and TRBJ2-1, with 7 nucleotides matching TRBD1. The CDR3 DNA is TGTGCCAGCAGCTCGGCGGACAGGGAGCAGTTCTTC. Its protein product is CASSSADREQFF.